This T cell receptor (beta chain) was recovered during a study of glioma-infiltrating T cells. Overall study context: Samples included WHO grade II oligodendrogliomas or astrocytomas and initial-diagnosis grade IV glioblastomas. Study results and caveats: Non-neoplastic patients had below-expected tissue-blood divergence, while all gliomas exceeded expectation. Tissue and blood shared very few CDR3 sequences.

Amplification of TCR alpha and beta CDR3 regions from RNA used iRepertoire nested multiplex PCR. One-step reverse transcription and amplification started from around 100-400 ng of tissue mRNA or PBMC total RNA. TCRdb fed the multiplex PCR reads into MiXCR, producing one record per CDR3 protein. The sample consists of more than 350,000 distinct CDR3 sequences, roughly two fifths of them appearing once. Germline V gives CDR1 LGHNT, CDR2 FRNRAP. This CDR3 has 14 amino acids. The V end lost 7 bases, the J end lost 5 bases, and 17 bases lay between the germline ends. Points on this clonotype: Its antigen is currently unknown.

The chain combines TRBV12-5 with TRBJ1-1; TRBD1 is a possible D gene (6 bases). The source material was glioma tissue, nonneoplastic brain tissue, or PBMCs (not recorded which). The clonotype originates from a human donor with low-grade glioma or glioblastoma, undergoing nonglioma brain surgery, or in good health (not recorded which). DNA for the CDR3: TGTGCTAGTGCTCTGGAGGGGGGCGCGACTGAAGCTTTCTTT. It yields the protein CASALEGGATEAFF.